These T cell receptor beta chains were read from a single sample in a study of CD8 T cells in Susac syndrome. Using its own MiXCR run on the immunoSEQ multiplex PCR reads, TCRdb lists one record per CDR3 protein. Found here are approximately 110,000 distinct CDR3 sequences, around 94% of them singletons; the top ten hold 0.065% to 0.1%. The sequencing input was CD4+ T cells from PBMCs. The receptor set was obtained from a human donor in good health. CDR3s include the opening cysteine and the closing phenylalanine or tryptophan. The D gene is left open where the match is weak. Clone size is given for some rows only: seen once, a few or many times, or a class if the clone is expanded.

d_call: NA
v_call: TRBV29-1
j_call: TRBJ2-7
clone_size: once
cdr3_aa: CSGTGGDYEQYF
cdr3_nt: TGCAGCGGCACAGGGGGGGACTACGAGCAGTACTTC

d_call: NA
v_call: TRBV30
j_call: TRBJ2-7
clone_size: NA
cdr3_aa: CAWSGGPYSGEQYF
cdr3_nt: TGTGCCTGGAGTGGAGGGCCTTACTCGGGCGAGCAGTACTTC

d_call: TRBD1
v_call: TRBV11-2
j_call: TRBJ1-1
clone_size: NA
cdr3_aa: CASSNDRGREAFF
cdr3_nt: TGTGCCAGCAGCAACGACAGGGGAAGGGAAGCTTTCTTT

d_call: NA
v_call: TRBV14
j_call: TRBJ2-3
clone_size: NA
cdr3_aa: CASSQDRGGADTQYF
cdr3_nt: TGTGCCAGCAGCCAAGATAGGGGGGGCGCAGATACGCAGTATTTT

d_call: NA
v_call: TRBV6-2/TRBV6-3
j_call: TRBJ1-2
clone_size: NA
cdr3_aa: CASTLRTTAKYGYTF
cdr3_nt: TGTGCCAGCACTCTCAGGACAACGGCGAAATATGGCTACACCTTC

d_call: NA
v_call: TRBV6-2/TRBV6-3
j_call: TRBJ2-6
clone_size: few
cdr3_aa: CASSRSGANVLTF
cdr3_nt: TGTGCCAGCAGTCGCTCTGGGGCCAACGTCCTGACTTTC

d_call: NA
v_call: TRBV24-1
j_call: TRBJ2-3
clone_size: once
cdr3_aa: CATSEPGFPTDTQYF
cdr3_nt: TGTGCCACCAGTGAACCGGGATTTCCCACAGATACGCAGTATTTT

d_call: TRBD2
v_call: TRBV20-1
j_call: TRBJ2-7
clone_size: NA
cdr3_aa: CSAKTSGRGEQYF
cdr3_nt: TGCAGTGCCAAGACTAGCGGGAGGGGGGAGCAGTACTTC

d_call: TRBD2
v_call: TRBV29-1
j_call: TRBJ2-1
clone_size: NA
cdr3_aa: CSVGRPFGGRAYHEQFF
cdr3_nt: TGCAGCGTTGGCCGCCCTTTTGGCGGGAGGGCCTACCATGAGCAGTTCTTC

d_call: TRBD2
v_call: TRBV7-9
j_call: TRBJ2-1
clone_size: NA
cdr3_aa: CASSPRSLAGGEQFF
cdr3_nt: TGTGCCAGCAGCCCCCGCTCACTAGCGGGAGGTGAGCAGTTCTTC

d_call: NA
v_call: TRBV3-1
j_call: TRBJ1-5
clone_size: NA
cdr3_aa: CASSQNRAAHQPQHF
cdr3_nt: TGTGCCAGCAGCCAAAACCGGGCCGCCCATCAGCCCCAGCATTTT

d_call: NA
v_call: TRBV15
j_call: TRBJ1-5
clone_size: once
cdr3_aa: CATSRDGSQAATNQPQHF
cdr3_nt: TGTGCCACCAGCAGAGATGGATCACAGGCTGCGACGAATCAGCCCCAGCATTTT

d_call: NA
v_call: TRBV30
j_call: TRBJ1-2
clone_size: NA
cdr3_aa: CAWSVPGPYGYTF
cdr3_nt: TGTGCCTGGAGTGTGCCAGGGCCCTATGGCTACACCTTC

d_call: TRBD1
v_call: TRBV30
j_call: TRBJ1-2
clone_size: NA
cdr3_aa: CAWSSTGARGYTF
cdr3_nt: TGTGCCTGGAGTTCCACAGGGGCCCGCGGCTACACCTTC

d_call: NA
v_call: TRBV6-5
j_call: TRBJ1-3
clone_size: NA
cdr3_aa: CASSYSTDSYSGNTIYF
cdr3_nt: TGTGCCAGCAGTTACTCGACAGACTCTTACTCTGGAAACACCATATATTTT

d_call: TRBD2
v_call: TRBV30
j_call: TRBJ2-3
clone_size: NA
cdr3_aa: CAWSVAGGPTDTQYF
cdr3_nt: TGTGCCTGGAGTGTAGCGGGAGGCCCCACAGATACGCAGTATTTT

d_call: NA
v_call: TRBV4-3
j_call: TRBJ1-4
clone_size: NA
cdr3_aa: CASSQAGFRIEKLFF
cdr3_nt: TGCGCCAGCAGCCAGGCGGGCTTTAGGATTGAAAAACTGTTTTTT

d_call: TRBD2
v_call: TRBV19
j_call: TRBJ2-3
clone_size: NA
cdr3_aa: CASSIQLAGAGDTQYF
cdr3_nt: TGTGCCAGTAGTATACAACTAGCGGGAGCGGGAGATACGCAGTATTTT

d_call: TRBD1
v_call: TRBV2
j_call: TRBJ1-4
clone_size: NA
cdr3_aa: CASTTGSTNEKLFF
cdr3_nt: TGTGCCAGCACGACAGGGTCAACTAATGAAAAACTGTTTTTT

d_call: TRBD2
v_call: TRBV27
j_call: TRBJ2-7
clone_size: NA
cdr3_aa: CASSSPSGGVSYEQYF
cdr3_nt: TGTGCCAGCAGTAGCCCTAGCGGAGGTGTATCCTACGAGCAGTACTTC

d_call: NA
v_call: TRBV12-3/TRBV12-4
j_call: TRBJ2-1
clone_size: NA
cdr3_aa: CASSLILSSYNEQFF
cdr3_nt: TGTGCCAGCAGTTTAATACTGAGCTCCTACAATGAGCAGTTCTTC

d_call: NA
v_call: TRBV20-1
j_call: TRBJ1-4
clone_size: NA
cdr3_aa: CSARADRITNEKLFF
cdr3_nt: TGCAGTGCTCGAGCTGACAGGATAACTAATGAAAAACTGTTTTTT

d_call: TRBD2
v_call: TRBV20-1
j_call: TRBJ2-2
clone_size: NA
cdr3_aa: CSARVAKVGLAGVPGELFF
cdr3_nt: TGCAGTGCTAGAGTGGCTAAAGTAGGACTAGCGGGAGTGCCCGGGGAGCTGTTTTTT

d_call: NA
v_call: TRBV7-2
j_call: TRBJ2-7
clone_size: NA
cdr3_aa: CASSSRIWDYEQYF
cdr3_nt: TGTGCCAGCAGCTCCCGGATCTGGGACTACGAGCAGTACTTC

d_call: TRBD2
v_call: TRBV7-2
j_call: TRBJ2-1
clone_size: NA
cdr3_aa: CASTLGLAESGEQFF
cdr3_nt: TGTGCCAGCACTTTGGGACTAGCGGAAAGTGGTGAGCAGTTCTTC

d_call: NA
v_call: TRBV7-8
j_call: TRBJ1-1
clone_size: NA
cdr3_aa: CASSLGGITTEAFF
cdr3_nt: TGTGCCAGCAGCTTAGGGGGGATTACCACTGAAGCTTTCTTT

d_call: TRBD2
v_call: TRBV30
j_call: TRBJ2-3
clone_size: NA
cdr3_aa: CAWCLAGGRADTQYF
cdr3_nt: TGTGCCTGGTGCCTAGCGGGAGGGCGCGCAGATACGCAGTATTTT

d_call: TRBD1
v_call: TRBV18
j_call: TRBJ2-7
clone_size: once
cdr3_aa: CASSPDRGREQYF
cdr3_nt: TGTGCCAGCTCACCGGACAGGGGAAGGGAGCAGTACTTC